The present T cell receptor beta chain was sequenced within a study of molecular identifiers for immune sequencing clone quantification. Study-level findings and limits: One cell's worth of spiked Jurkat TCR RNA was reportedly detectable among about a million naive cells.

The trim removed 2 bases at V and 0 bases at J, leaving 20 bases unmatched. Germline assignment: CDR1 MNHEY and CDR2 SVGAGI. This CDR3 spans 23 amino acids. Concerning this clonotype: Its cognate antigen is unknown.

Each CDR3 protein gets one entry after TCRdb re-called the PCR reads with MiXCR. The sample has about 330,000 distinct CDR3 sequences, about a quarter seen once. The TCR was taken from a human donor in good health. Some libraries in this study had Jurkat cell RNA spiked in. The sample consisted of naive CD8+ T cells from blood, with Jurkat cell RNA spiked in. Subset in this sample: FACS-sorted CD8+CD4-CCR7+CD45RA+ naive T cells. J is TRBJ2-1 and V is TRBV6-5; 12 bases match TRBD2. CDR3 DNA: TGTGCCAGCAGTTACCCCGGACACCAGGCTAGCGGGAGGGACGCCCGCTCCTACAATGAGCAGTTCTTC. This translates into CASSYPGHQASGRDARSYNEQFF.